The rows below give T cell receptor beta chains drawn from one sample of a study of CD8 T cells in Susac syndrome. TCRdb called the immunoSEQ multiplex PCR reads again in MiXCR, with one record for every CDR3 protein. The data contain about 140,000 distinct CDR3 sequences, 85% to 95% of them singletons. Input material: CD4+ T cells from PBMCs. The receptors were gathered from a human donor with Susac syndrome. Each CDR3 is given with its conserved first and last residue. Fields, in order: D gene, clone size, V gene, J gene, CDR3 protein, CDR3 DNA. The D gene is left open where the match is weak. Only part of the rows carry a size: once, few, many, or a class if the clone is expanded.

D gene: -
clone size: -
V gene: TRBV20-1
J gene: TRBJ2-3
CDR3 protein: CSARTGNTDTQYF
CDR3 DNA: TGCAGTGCGAGAACAGGGAACACAGATACGCAGTATTTT

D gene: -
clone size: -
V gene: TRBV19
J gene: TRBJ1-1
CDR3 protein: CASSIGPGRAEAFF
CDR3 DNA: TGTGCCAGTAGTATAGGGCCGGGAAGGGCTGAAGCTTTCTTT

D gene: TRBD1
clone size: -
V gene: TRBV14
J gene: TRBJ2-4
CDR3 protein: CASSQWDRGKNIQYF
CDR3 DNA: TGTGCCAGCAGCCAATGGGACAGGGGTAAAAACATTCAGTACTTC

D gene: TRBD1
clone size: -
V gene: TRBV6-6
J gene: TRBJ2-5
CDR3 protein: CASRDSPVGETQYF
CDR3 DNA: TGTGCCTCCCGGGACAGCCCTGTGGGGGAGACCCAGTACTTC

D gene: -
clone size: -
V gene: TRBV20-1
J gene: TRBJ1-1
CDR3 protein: CSASSSWLGGLNTEAFF
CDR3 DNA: TGCAGTGCTAGTTCCAGTTGGCTTGGGGGGCTTAACACTGAAGCTTTCTTT

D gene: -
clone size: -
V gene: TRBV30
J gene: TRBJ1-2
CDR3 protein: CAWIPDGDYGYTF
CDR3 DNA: TGTGCCTGGATCCCGGACGGAGACTATGGCTACACCTTC

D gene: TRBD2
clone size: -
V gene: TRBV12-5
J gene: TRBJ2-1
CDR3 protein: CASGLGLAGYHEQFF
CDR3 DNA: TGTGCTAGTGGTTTGGGACTAGCGGGGTACCATGAGCAGTTCTTC

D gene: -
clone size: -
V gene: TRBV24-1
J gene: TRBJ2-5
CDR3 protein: CATSDTRGPGETQYF
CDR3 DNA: TGTGCCACCAGTGATACCCGGGGGCCTGGGGAGACCCAGTACTTC

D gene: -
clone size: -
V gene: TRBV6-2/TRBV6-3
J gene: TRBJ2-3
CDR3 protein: CASSYPRDLRTDTQYF
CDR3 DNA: TGTGCCAGCAGTTACCCCCGGGACCTCCGCACAGATACGCAGTATTTT

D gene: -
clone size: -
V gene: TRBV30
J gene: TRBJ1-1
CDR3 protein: CAWSRGWDTEAFF
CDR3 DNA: TGTGCCTGGAGCCGGGGTTGGGACACTGAAGCTTTCTTT

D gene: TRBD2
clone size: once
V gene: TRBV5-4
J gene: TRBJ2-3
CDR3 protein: CASKLAGITDTQYF
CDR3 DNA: TGTGCCAGCAAACTAGCGGGGATCACAGATACGCAGTATTTT

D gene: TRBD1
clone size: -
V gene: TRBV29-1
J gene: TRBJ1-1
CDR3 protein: CSVGTGRTEAFF
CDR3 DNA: TGCAGCGTGGGGACAGGGAGGACTGAAGCTTTCTTT

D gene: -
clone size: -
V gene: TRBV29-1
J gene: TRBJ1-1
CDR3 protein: CSVVSENTEAFF
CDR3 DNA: TGCAGCGTTGTGTCCGAGAACACTGAAGCTTTCTTT

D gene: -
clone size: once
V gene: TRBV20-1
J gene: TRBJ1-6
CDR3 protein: CSASWGINSPLHF
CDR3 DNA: TGCAGTGCTAGTTGGGGGATTAATTCACCCCTCCACTTT

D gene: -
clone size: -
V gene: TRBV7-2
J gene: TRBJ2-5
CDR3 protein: CASSLRVSETQYF
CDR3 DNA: TGTGCCAGCAGCTTGAGGGTGTCAGAGACCCAGTACTTC

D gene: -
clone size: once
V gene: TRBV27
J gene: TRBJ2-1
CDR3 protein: CASSPPILVSYNEQFF
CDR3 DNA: TGTGCCAGCAGTCCCCCTATTTTGGTTTCCTACAATGAGCAGTTCTTC

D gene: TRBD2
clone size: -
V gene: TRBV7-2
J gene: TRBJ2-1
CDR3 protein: CASSLPKSAGGLPNEQFF
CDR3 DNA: TGTGCCAGCAGCTTACCGAAATCGGCGGGAGGGCTCCCCAATGAGCAGTTCTTC

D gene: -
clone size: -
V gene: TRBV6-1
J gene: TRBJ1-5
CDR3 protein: CASSGQQNQPQHF
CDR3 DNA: TGTGCCAGCAGTGGACAGCAAAATCAGCCCCAGCATTTT

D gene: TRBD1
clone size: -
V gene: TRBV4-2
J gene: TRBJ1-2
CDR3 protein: CASSQDIGRDRALTF
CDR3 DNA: TGTGCCAGCAGCCAAGACATAGGGCGGGACAGGGCCCTCACGTTC

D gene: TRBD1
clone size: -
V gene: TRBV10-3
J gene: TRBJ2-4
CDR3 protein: CAISESGTGATDIQYF
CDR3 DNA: TGTGCCATCAGTGAGTCGGGGACAGGGGCCACAGACATTCAGTACTTC

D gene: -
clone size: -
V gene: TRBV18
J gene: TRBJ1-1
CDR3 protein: CASSRERDTEAFF
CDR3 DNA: TGTGCCAGCTCACGGGAAAGGGACACTGAAGCTTTCTTT

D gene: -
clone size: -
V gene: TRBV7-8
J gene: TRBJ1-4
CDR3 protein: CASSPPGGTNEKLFF
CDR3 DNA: TGTGCCAGCAGCCCCCCCGGGGGAACTAATGAAAAACTGTTTTTT

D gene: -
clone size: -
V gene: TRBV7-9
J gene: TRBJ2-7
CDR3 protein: CASSLAEGVRVYEQYF
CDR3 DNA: TGTGCCAGCAGCTTAGCGGAGGGGGTAAGGGTCTACGAGCAGTACTTC

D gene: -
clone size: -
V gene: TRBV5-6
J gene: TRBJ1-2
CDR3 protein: CASSLNPENYGYTF
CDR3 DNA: TGTGCCAGCAGCTTGAACCCAGAGAACTATGGCTACACCTTC

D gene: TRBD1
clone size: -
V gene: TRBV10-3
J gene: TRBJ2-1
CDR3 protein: CATGDSYNEQFF
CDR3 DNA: TGTGCCACTGGGGACAGCTACAATGAGCAGTTCTTC

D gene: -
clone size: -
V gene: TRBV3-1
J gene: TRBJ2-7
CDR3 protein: CASSQAGGGRYEQYF
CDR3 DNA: TGTGCCAGCAGCCAAGCAGGAGGGGGCCGCTACGAGCAGTACTTC